Below, one T cell receptor (beta chain) is given with its context. Its specificity is unknown. The sample is drawn from a study of CXCR3-negative and CXCR3-positive naive CD8 T cells. Study outcomes and limitations: The study found CXCR3 expression partially decreased after cryopreservation and ran most assays on fresh PBMCs.

The method, 5' RACE with UMI labels, was used to prepare the TRB cDNA libraries. TCRdb processed the 5' RACE reads again and assigns one entry to each CDR3 protein, with no DNA. This listing includes 37,000 or so distinct CDR3 sequences. Triplicate sorts of around 300,000 cells per CD8+ subset. The CDR3 is 13 residues long. The germline CDR1 and CDR2 sequences are SQVTM and ANQGSEA. Sequencing was done on a sample of memory CD8+ T cells from blood. The TCR originated in a human donor in good health. Some clones in this sample may be carry-over from other donors' samples. The rearrangement uses TRBV29-1 and TRBJ2-5; checking the TCRdb D call of TRBD1 is not possible without DNA. The chain's CDR3 is CSVVGTGGETQYF.